A selection of T cell receptor beta chains follows, all from one sample in a study of blood T cell repertoires in COVID-19. Clones were read by immunoSEQ multiplex PCR, and TCRdb kept only the in-frame ones, dropping some. Of some 110,000 clones in the sample, 85% were seen once. The sample was peripheral blood. These receptors were taken from a man aged 50 or older with acute or convalescent COVID-19. The conserved cysteine and the conserved F or W are not part of the CDR3 here. Fields, in order: V gene, J gene, CDR3 protein.

v_gene: TRBV24-1
j_gene: TRBJ1-2
CDR3aa: ATSDPPRGVDGYT

v_gene: TRBV5-1
j_gene: TRBJ1-1
CDR3aa: ASSPGQPSLNTEAF

v_gene: TRBV18
j_gene: TRBJ2-1
CDR3aa: ASSPNSGTSVKPGMF

v_gene: TRBV9
j_gene: TRBJ1-3
CDR3aa: ASSGGTGMRNTIY

v_gene: TRBV6-5
j_gene: TRBJ2-1
CDR3aa: ASRGLAGGHEQF

v_gene: TRBV11-2
j_gene: TRBJ2-3
CDR3aa: ASSTWGGTDTQY

v_gene: TRBV5-5
j_gene: TRBJ2-7
CDR3aa: ASSPGDRTSEQY

v_gene: TRBV7-3
j_gene: TRBJ2-1
CDR3aa: ASSPPGANNEQF

v_gene: TRBV5-1
j_gene: TRBJ2-3
CDR3aa: ASSLSGGVADTQY

v_gene: TRBV2
j_gene: TRBJ2-2
CDR3aa: ASTWASNGELF

v_gene: TRBV6-1
j_gene: TRBJ2-1
CDR3aa: ASSKGGVSGSYNEQF

v_gene: TRBV28
j_gene: TRBJ2-7
CDR3aa: ASSPFAYEQY

v_gene: TRBV7-3
j_gene: TRBJ2-3
CDR3aa: ASSLTRRGDTQY

v_gene: TRBV14
j_gene: TRBJ2-1
CDR3aa: ASSQGFGIGDLSEQF

v_gene: TRBV30
j_gene: TRBJ2-7
CDR3aa: AWSEGQGVLGQY

v_gene: TRBV20-1
j_gene: TRBJ2-7
CDR3aa: SANELRSSYEQY

v_gene: TRBV5-1
j_gene: TRBJ1-2
CDR3aa: ASSLEGQGNGYT

v_gene: TRBV2
j_gene: TRBJ2-7
CDR3aa: ASSVTGGRGFYEQY

v_gene: TRBV5-1
j_gene: TRBJ2-1
CDR3aa: ASSFPSGSQDSYNEQF

v_gene: TRBV5-1
j_gene: TRBJ2-7
CDR3aa: ASALDDHQTAQY